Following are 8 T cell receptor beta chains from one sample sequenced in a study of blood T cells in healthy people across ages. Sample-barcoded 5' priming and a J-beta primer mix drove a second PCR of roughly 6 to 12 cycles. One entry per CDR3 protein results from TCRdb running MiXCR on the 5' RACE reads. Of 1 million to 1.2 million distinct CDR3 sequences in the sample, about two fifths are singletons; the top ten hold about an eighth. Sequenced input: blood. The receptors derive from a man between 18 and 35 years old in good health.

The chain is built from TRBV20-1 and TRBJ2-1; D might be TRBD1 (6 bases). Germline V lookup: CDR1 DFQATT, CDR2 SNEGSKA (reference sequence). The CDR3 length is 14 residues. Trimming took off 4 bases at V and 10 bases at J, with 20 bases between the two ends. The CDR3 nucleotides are TGCAGTGCTAACTGGGACACTGGACTGCGGGAGCAGTTCTTC. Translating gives CSANWDTGLREQFF.

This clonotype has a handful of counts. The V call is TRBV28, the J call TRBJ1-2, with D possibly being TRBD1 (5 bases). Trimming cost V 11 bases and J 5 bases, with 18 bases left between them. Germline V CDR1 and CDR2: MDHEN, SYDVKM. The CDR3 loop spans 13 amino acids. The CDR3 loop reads CASLREAPYGYTF. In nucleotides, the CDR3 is TGTGCCTCCCTCAGGGAAGCCCCTTATGGCTACACCTTC.

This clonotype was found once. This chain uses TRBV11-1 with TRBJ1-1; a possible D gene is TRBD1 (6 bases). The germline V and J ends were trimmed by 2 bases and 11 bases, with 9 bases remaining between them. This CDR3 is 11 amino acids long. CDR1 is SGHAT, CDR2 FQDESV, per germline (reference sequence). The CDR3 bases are TGTGCCAGCAGCTTAACAGGGTACGCTTTCTTT. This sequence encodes CASSLTGYAFF.

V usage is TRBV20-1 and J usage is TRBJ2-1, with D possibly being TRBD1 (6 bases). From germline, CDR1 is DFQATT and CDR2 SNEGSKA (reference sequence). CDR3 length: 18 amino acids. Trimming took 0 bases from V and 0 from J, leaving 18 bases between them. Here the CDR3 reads CSARDHRELGSSYNEQFF. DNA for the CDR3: TGCAGTGCTAGAGATCACAGGGAGCTTGGGAGCTCCTACAATGAGCAGTTCTTC.

CDR3 sequence reads: CASSVARGLAGAITSTDTQYF. In DNA, the CDR3 is TGTGCCAGCAGCGTAGCCCGCGGACTAGCGGGGGCCATTACTAGCACAGATACGCAGTATTTT. This rearrangement joins TRBV9 to TRBJ2-3; 13 bases are a match to TRBD2. The CDR3 sequence is 21 residues long. V lost 0 bases and J lost 0; bases outside the gene matches: 13. From germline, CDR1 is SGDLS and CDR2 YYNGEE.

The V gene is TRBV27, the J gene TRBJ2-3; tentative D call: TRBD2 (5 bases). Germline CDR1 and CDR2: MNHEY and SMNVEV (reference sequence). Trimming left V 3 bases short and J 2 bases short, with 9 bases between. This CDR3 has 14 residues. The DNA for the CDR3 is TGTGCCAGCAGTTTCTTCGGGGTCACAGATACGCAGTATTTT. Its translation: CASSFFGVTDTQYF.

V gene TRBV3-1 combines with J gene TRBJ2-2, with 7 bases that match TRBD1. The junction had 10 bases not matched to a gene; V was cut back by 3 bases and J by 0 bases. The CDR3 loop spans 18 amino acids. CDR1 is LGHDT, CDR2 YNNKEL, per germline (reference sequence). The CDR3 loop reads CASSHKRQGDPNTGELFF. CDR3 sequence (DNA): TGTGCCAGCAGCCATAAAAGACAGGGAGATCCGAACACCGGGGAGCTGTTTTTT.

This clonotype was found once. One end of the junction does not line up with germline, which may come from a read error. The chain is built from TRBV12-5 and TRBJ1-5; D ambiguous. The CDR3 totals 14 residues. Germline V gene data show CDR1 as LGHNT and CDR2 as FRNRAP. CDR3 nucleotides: TGTGCTAGTGGTGTGGTAGCTGACAATCAGCCCCAGCATTTT. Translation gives CASGVVADNQPQHF.